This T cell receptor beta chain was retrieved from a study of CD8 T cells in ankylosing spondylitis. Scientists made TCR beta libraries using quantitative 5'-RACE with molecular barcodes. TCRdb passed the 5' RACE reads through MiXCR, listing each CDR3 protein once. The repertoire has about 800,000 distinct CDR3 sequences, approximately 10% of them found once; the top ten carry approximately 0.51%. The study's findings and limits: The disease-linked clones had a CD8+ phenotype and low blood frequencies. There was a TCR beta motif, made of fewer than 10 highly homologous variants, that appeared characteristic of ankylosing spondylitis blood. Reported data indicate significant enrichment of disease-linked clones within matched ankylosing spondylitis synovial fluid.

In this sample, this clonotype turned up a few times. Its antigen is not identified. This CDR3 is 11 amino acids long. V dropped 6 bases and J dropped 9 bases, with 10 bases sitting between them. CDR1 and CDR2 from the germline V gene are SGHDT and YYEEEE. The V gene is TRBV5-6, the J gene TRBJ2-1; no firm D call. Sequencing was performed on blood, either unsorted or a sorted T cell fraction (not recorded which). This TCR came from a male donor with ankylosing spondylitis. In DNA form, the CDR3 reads TGTGCCAGCACAAGAAGAGGTGAGCAGTTCTTC. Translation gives CASTRRGEQFF.